Below are 28 T cell receptor beta chains sequenced from a single sample in a study of cytomegalovirus exposure and HLA in healthy donors (dated 2017 in TCRdb). Receptor libraries were prepared by the immunoSEQ multiplex PCR assay. For the multiplex PCR, a mixture combining 60 forward primers for TCR Vbeta segments and 13 reverse primers for TCR Jbeta segments was used. TCRdb took over this immuneACCESS table, retaining in-frame rearrangements with V and J assigned. Such tables are incomplete; in checked studies, under half of the missing clones stem from an unresolved V gene, and the remainder is unexplained. This sample is represented by nearly 95,000 clones; 7.6% of them were singletons. Under 3% of the sample comes from the top ten. Sequencing used PBMCs. These receptors came from a man in his fifties or sixties in good health and CMV-seronegative.

This clone was detected many times. The chain carries TRBV6-5 and TRBJ2-7; a possible D gene is TRBD2 (5 bases). Germline loops: CDR1 MNHEY, CDR2 SVGAGI. The V and J ends lost 6 bases and 7 bases respectively, with 13 bases between them. CDR3 size: 12 residues. The CDR3 nucleotides are TGTGCCAGCAGACCCTTAAGGGAGGAGCAGTACTTC. Translated, it gives CASRPLREEQYF.

This clone was recorded a few times. V usage is TRBV7-8 and J usage is TRBJ2-7, with 8 bases lining up with TRBD2. The germline CDR1 and CDR2 sequences are SGHVS and FQNEAQ. V lost 4 bases, J lost 3 bases, and 11 bases stayed unmatched. The CDR3 extends over 16 amino acids. CDR3 amino acids: CASSWTASGSIYEQYF. CDR3 sequence (DNA): TGTGCCAGCAGCTGGACTGCCAGCGGGAGCATCTACGAGCAGTACTTC.

This clone turned up a few times. The rearrangement uses TRBV5-4 and TRBJ2-3, with 14 bases fitting TRBD2. The CDR3 contains 17 residues. CDR1 is SGHNT and CDR2 is YYREEE in the germline V gene (reference sequence). V lost 4 bases and J lost 2; bases outside the gene matches: 6. CDR3 amino acids: CASSPGTSGRNTDTQYF. CDR3 nucleotides: TGTGCCAGCAGCCCGGGGACTAGCGGGAGAAACACAGATACGCAGTATTTT.

The chain links TRBV7-9 to TRBJ2-1; no clear D gene. Germline CDR1 SEHNR, CDR2 FQNEAQ (reference sequence). V was cut by 6 bases and J by 6 bases, with 12 bases left in between. The CDR3 totals 13 residues. The CDR3 spells CASRPDGGNEQFF. The DNA for the CDR3 is TGTGCCAGCAGACCAGACGGCGGCAATGAGCAGTTCTTC.

This rearrangement joins TRBV18 to TRBJ2-3; D ambiguous. CDR1 and CDR2 from the germline V gene are KGHSH and LQKENI. Trimming removed 4 bases from V and 2 bases from J, with 10 bases in between. CDR3 size: 14 residues. CDR3 in DNA: TGTGCCAGCTCACAGATACACAACACAGATACGCAGTATTTT. Translation gives CASSQIHNTDTQYF.

In this sample, this clone turned up a few times. The chain is built from TRBV15 and TRBJ2-7; TRBD1 agrees at 12 bases. Germline V gene sequence: CDR1 LNHNV, CDR2 YYDKDF (reference sequence). J lost 4 bases, V lost 8 bases, and 6 bases had no gene match. The CDR3 is 14 residues long. The CDR3 coding sequence is TGTGCCACCGGCCGGGACAGGGGGCCGTACGAGCAGTACTTC. Its translation is CATGRDRGPYEQYF.

This clone was seen more than once but under ten times. This chain connects TRBV7-6 to TRBJ1-3; the D gene is possibly TRBD1 (5 bases). Trimming pared 4 bases from V and 4 bases from J, leaving 11 bases between. There are 14 residues in the CDR3. Germline values: CDR1 SGHVS, CDR2 FNYEAQ. CDR3 loop: CASSSTVGGNTIYF. In nucleotides, the CDR3 is TGTGCCAGCAGCTCGACAGTAGGAGGAAACACCATATATTTT. The variable domain in full, completed from reference TRBV7-6 and TRBJ1-3, reads GAGVSQSPRYKVTKRGQDVALRCDPISGHVSLYWYRQALGQGPEFLTYFNYEAQQDKSGLPNDRFSAERPEGSISTLTIQRTEQRDSAMYRCASSSTVGGNTIYFGEGSWLTVV.

For this clone: A junction end diverges from the germline sequence, so it may reflect a read error. The J gene is TRBJ2-3, the V gene TRBV7-7, with D perhaps TRBD2 (6 bases). CDR3 length equals 19 residues. Per the germline V gene, CDR1 is SSHAT and CDR2 is FNYEAQ (reference sequence). CDR3 DNA sequence: TGTGCTAGCAGCTCCCTCGGGGGTGGGACCGCCTCACCGCCAGATACGCAGTATTTT. It is translated as CASSSLGGGTASPPDTQYF.

This clone was detected only a few times. This chain joins TRBV6-8 and TRBJ1-3, with D unclear. Germline loops: CDR1 MNHGY, CDR2 SAAAGT. V was trimmed by 8 bases and J by 2 bases, leaving 19 bases between them. This CDR3 comprises 16 residues. CDR3 sequence reads: CASYLGRGWPGNTIYF. CDR3 nucleotide sequence: TGTGCCAGCTACCTCGGCCGGGGTTGGCCTGGAAACACCATATATTTT.

The V gene is TRBV28, the J gene TRBJ1-4, with 9 bases lining up with TRBD1. The CDR3 length is 15 residues. Unmatched junction bases numbered 4, after V lost 5 bases and J lost 3 bases. Germline CDR1 reads MDHEN; CDR2 reads SYDVKM. CDR3 DNA sequence: TGTGCCAGCAGTACAGGGGGCACATCTAATGAAAAACTGTTTTTT. This gives the protein CASSTGGTSNEKLFF.

This clone has just a few counts. The chain is built from TRBV11-3 and TRBJ2-1; 10 bases are shared with TRBD2. J gave up 1 base and V 5 bases, and 2 bases lay outside the gene matches. Germline CDR1 is SGHNT and CDR2 is YENEEA. This CDR3 has 15 residues. The CDR3 DNA sequence: TGTGCCAGCAGCGGAGCGGGAGGGTCCTACAATGAGCAGTTCTTC. Translated, it gives CASSGAGGSYNEQFF.

The rearrangement uses TRBV6-5 and TRBJ2-7; D is perhaps TRBD1 (7 bases). The V end was cut by 6 bases, the J end by 3 bases, with 18 bases between. This CDR3 contains 15 residues. CDR1 MNHEY and CDR2 SVGAGI come from the germline V gene. CDR3 residues: CASRPSQGRFYEQYF. The CDR3 DNA reads as TGTGCCAGCAGACCATCACAGGGGAGGTTCTACGAGCAGTACTTC.

This chain joins TRBV18 and TRBJ2-6, with unresolved D. Looked up from germline, CDR1 is KGHSH and CDR2 is LQKENI. Trimming shortened V by 2 bases and J by 3 bases, and 5 bases separated the two germline ends. The CDR3 runs to 14 residues. The CDR3 loop reads CASSPENGANVLTF. The DNA for the CDR3 is TGTGCCAGCTCACCAGAGAATGGGGCCAACGTCCTGACTTTC.

This clone was counted between two and nine times. Here the CDR3 DNA reads TGTGCCTGGAGAGGTGGACAGCCCACAGATACGCAGTATTTT. Translating it yields CAWRGGQPTDTQYF. V usage is TRBV30 and J usage is TRBJ2-3, with D possibly being TRBD1 (6 bases). This CDR3 is 14 amino acids long. The germline V and J ends were trimmed by 3 bases and 2 bases, with 12 bases remaining between them. Germline loops: CDR1 GTSNPN, CDR2 SVGIG (reference sequence). The whole variable domain, filled in from reference TRBV30 and TRBJ2-3, reads SQTIHQWPATLVQPVGSPLSLECTVEGTSNPNLYWYRQAAGRGLQLLFYSVGIGQISSEVPQNLSASRPQDRQFILSSKKLLLSDSGFYLCAWRGGQPTDTQYFGPGTRLTVL.

Concerning this clone: Germline and junction disagree at one end, which may indicate a read error. The J gene is TRBJ1-1, the V gene TRBV28; 10 bases fit TRBD1. In germline, CDR1 is MDHEN, CDR2 SYDVKM. This CDR3 spans 13 amino acids. CDR3 sequence (DNA): TGTGCCGGCAGTTCCGACAGGGGGCGGTGGGCTTTCTTT. Translating gives CAGSSDRGRWAFF.

This clone was found a few times. The chain joins TRBV7-9 to TRBJ2-7, with a possible D match to TRBD2 (6 bases). The CDR3 runs to 12 residues. Trimming stripped 4 bases from V and 5 bases from J, with 9 bases between. Germline V lookup: CDR1 SEHNR, CDR2 FQNEAQ (reference sequence). CDR3: CASSWGVNEQYF. The CDR3 bases are TGTGCCAGCAGCTGGGGGGTGAACGAGCAGTACTTC.

This clone was seen only a few times. V gene TRBV7-3 combines with J gene TRBJ1-5, with unresolved D. CDR1 and CDR2 from the germline V gene are SGHTA and FQGTGA. V shed 2 bases and J shed 7 bases, with 6 bases lying between them. The CDR3 has 12 residues. The CDR3 sequence is CASSLYPQPQHF. The CDR3 DNA reads as TGTGCCAGCAGCTTATATCCCCAGCCCCAGCATTTT.

This clone came up a few times. The chain employs TRBV5-1 and TRBJ2-7; TRBD2 is a possible D gene (6 bases). The CDR3 is made up of 15 amino acids. Germline CDR1 reads SGHRS; CDR2 reads YFSETQ. V was cut by 4 bases and J by 7 bases, with 21 bases left in between. The CDR3 loop reads CASSPGGGTGGEQYF. CDR3 in DNA: TGCGCCAGCAGCCCCGGGGGAGGTACGGGCGGGGAGCAGTACTTC.

The chain employs TRBV6-5 and TRBJ2-7; 8 positions agree with TRBD1. V dropped 2 bases and J dropped 6; count of bases not matched to a gene: 12. Germline CDR1 MNHEY, CDR2 SVGAGI. CDR3 length: 16 residues. The CDR3 nucleotides are TGTGCCAGCAGTTACGTTCGGCCTAGACAGGGGACCGAGCAGTACTTC. It specifies CASSYVRPRQGTEQYF.

The chain recombines TRBV7-2 with TRBJ2-7, with 11 bases identical to TRBD2. The J segment lost 4 bases and the V segment lost 8 bases, leaving 10 bases of the junction unmatched. Germline lookup yields CDR1 SGHTA and CDR2 FQGNSA. The CDR3 contains 15 residues. The CDR3 sequence is CASVIAGGPRYEQYF. As DNA, the CDR3 is TGTGCCAGCGTAATAGCGGGAGGGCCCCGATACGAGCAGTACTTC.

V gene TRBV28 combines with J gene TRBJ2-3; 12 positions match TRBD2. The CDR3 runs 21 residues. CDR1 is MDHEN, CDR2 SYDVKM, per germline. V shed 7 bases and J 7 bases; nucleotides not matched to a gene: 27. CDR3 sequence (DNA): TGTGCCAGCACTTTTAGTGGAGTGGGCGATTTCTCTAGCGGGGGGGCAAATACGCAGTATTTT. This codes for CASTFSGVGDFSSGGANTQYF.

The chain joins TRBV7-9 to TRBJ2-7, with D perhaps matching TRBD2 (5 bases). The V gene's germline CDR1 is SEHNR and CDR2 FQNEAQ (reference sequence). This CDR3 comprises 13 residues. V was cut by 2 bases and J by 6 bases, with 11 bases left in between. CDR3 in amino acids: CASSLSRGPEQYF. The CDR3 region has the DNA TGTGCCAGCAGCTTATCCCGCGGGCCCGAGCAGTACTTC.

The genes are TRBV28 and TRBJ2-5; possibly TRBD1 for D (6 bases). The V gene's germline CDR1 is MDHEN and CDR2 SYDVKM. The CDR3 is made up of 14 amino acids. V was cut by 6 bases and J by 1 base, with 12 bases left in between. CDR3 sequence reads: CASSPDRSQETQYF. The CDR3 nucleotides read TGTGCCAGCAGCCCCGACAGGTCCCAAGAGACCCAGTACTTC.

The chain links TRBV18 to TRBJ2-7, with TRBD1 matching over 8 bases. Germline V gene lookup returns CDR1 KGHSH and CDR2 LQKENI. This CDR3 region has 14 residues. With 2 bases clipped from V and 5 bases from J, the junction kept 5 bases outside the gene matches. CDR3 in DNA: TGTGCCAGCTCACCAAGGACAGGGAAACACGAGCAGTACTTC. It codes for CASSPRTGKHEQYF.

Points on this clone: As the CDR3 is not closed by the conserved phenylalanine or tryptophan, this likely results from a read error. The chain recombines TRBV2 with TRBJ2-2; 7 bases fit TRBD1. The germline gives CDR1 SNHLY, CDR2 FYNNEI. Unmatched junction bases numbered 7, after V lost 3 bases and J lost 0 bases. This CDR3 has 17 amino acids. CDR3 sequence reads: CASSDGTDLTNTGELFV. CDR3 nucleotide sequence: TGTGCCAGCAGTGACGGGACAGACCTCACGAACACCGGGGAGCTGTTTGTT.

This clone has just a few counts. Other DNA sequences in the sample encode the same CDR3. V is TRBV28 and J is TRBJ1-1, with 8 bases that match TRBD1. J lost 11 bases, V lost 7 bases, and 12 bases had no gene match. Germline V gene sequence: CDR1 MDHEN, CDR2 SYDVKM. There are 13 residues in the CDR3. Written as DNA, the CDR3 is TGTGCCAGCAATCCGGGACAGGCACTGGAGGCTTTCTTT. It codes for CASNPGQALEAFF.

This clone has only a few counts. V usage is TRBV11-2 and J usage is TRBJ2-1, with 14 bases that match TRBD2. Per germline, CDR1 SGHAT and CDR2 FQNNGV. V lost 3 bases, J lost 7 bases, and 2 bases stayed unmatched. This CDR3 is built from 15 residues. The chain's CDR3 is CASSFRLAGGNEQFF. The CDR3 nucleotides are TGTGCCAGCAGCTTCCGACTAGCGGGGGGGAATGAGCAGTTCTTC.

This rearrangement joins TRBV29-1 to TRBJ2-5; TRBD2 is a possible D gene (5 bases). Per the germline V gene, CDR1 is SQVTM and CDR2 is ANQGSEA. Trimming stripped 6 bases from V and 5 bases from J, with 16 bases between. The CDR3 is 13 residues long. This CDR3 is CSVLSSGMETQYF. CDR3 bases: TGCAGCGTCCTGTCCTCGGGGATGGAGACCCAGTACTTC.